This T cell receptor (beta chain) was identified in a study of blood T cell repertoires in COVID-19. Study in general: Sites in the United States, Italy and Spain provided acute and convalescent COVID-19 samples. In each case, the material was cDNA or gDNA derived from T cells, B-cell-depleted T cells, or PBMCs.

Original analysis: Amplification of reference gene primers provided the estimated nucleated cell counts. The protocol was immunoSEQ multiplex PCR, while the TCRdb copy is restricted to in-frame clones and leaves out a portion. For V, J and clone size, that table is used; D and trimming come from the DNA. The sample comprises some 120,000 clones, more than 75% of which are singletons, and around 16% rests with the top ten. Germline V gene lookup returns CDR1 LNHDA and CDR2 SQIVND (reference sequence). CDR3 length: 14 residues. The J segment lost 5 bases and the V segment lost 7 bases, leaving 10 bases of the junction unmatched.

This clonotype was sampled from a woman in her 50s who had recovered from COVID-19. The gene calls are TRBV19 and TRBJ1-1; 7 nucleotides agree with TRBD1. The material sequenced was peripheral blood. Here the CDR3 reads CASTLTGVKTEAFF. The CDR3 nucleotides read TGTGCCAGTACCCTCACAGGGGTAAAAACTGAAGCTTTCTTT.